These 6 T cell receptor beta chains were sequenced from one sample in a study of PD-1 blockade in classical Hodgkin lymphoma. With no exception, relapse followed autologous stem cell transplantation in all patients, and brentuximab vedotin exposure varied. Sequenced by immunoSEQ multiplex PCR; TCRdb stores in-frame clones only, minus some. The repertoire has fewer than 30,000 clones, roughly 83% of them found once; the top ten carry 20% to 25%. The sequences come from peripheral blood mononuclear cells (PBMCs), collected before the second cycle of nivolumab. The receptor set was obtained from a human donor with classical Hodgkin lymphoma.

The chain employs TRBV6-5 and TRBJ1-2; the D gene is possibly TRBD1 (5 bases). CDR1 MNHEY and CDR2 SVGAGI come from the germline V gene. The CDR3 sequence is 13 residues long. Between the trimmed V and J ends, which lost 7 bases and 8 bases, there was a span of 17 bases. CDR3 region: CASTGTGLSGYTF. The CDR3 nucleotides read TGTGCCAGCACCGGGACGGGCTTGAGCGGCTACACCTTC.

The rearrangement uses TRBV12-5 and TRBJ2-5, with TRBD1 matching over 9 bases. The ends lost 11 bases at V and 1 base at J; junction bases unmatched: 8. The germline CDR1 and CDR2 sequences are LGHNT and FRNRAP. This CDR3 region has 14 residues. CDR3 amino acids: CACAGTGRQETQYF. CDR3 DNA sequence: TGTGCTTGCGCCGGGACAGGGCGCCAAGAGACCCAGTACTTC.

The rearrangement joins TRBV7-2 to TRBJ2-7, with 8 bases that match TRBD2. This CDR3 is 16 amino acids long. Trimming cost V 1 base and J 3 bases; bases outside gene matches: 8. Per germline, CDR1 SGHTA and CDR2 FQGNSA. The DNA for the CDR3 is TGTGCCAGCAGCTTAGGCGGGGGGCACCGAGGCTACGAGCAGTACTTC. Amino acid sequence: CASSLGGGHRGYEQYF.

Sample share makes this clone medium-sized (0.01 to 0.1%). The chain links TRBV2 to TRBJ1-5, with D maybe TRBD1 (6 bases). The CDR3 is 13 residues long. The V gene's germline CDR1 is SNHLY and CDR2 FYNNEI. V was cut by 8 bases and J by 2 bases, with 10 bases left in between. The CDR3 is CASHRTGNQPQHF. CDR3 nucleotide sequence: TGTGCCAGCCACCGGACAGGCAATCAGCCCCAGCATTTT.

This clone was seen more than once but under ten times. The chain uses TRBV5-1 and TRBJ1-4, with 8 bases fitting TRBD1. Per germline, CDR1 SGHRS and CDR2 YFSETQ. Trimming took 2 bases from V and 7 from J; bases not matched to a gene: 4. This CDR3 comprises 14 residues. The CDR3 here is CASSLQGGTEKLFF. As DNA, the CDR3 is TGCGCCAGCAGCTTACAGGGGGGGACTGAAAAACTGTTTTTT.

This sequence joins TRBV6-6 and TRBJ1-6, with 7 bases lining up with TRBD1. This CDR3 region has 14 residues. The V gene end was trimmed by 7 bases and the J gene end by 6 bases; junction bases not matched to a gene: 6. CDR1 and CDR2 from the germline V gene are MNHNY and SVGAGI (reference sequence). CDR3 sequence reads: CASTPGQRNSPLHF. CDR3 sequence (DNA): TGTGCCAGCACCCCGGGACAGCGTAATTCACCCCTCCACTTT.